This note documents a single TCR beta chain sequence. Its antigen is as yet unknown. Germline V CDR1 and CDR2: SGHRS, YFSETQ. CDR3 size: 16 residues. The V segment lost 4 bases and the J segment 4 bases; nucleotides outside the gene matches: 10. This sample stems from a study of shared clonotypes between healthy human individuals. Study results and caveats: It was expected that sequencing depth would affect clonotype sharing among donors. Clonotypes shared by all four donors outscored non-shared clonotypes in generation probability. Compared with memory subsets, naive subsets generally had larger estimated richness.

The DNA input per sorted-subset replicate PCR was 150 to 200 ng, corresponding to 30,000 or so T cell genomes. Profiled with immunoSEQ multiplex PCR; TCRdb holds only in-frame clones, not every one. The sample carries some 2,000,000 clones, more than 90% recorded once. This clonotype was obtained from a man aged 18 to 35 in good health. What was sequenced was naive CD4+ T cells sorted from blood. Subset noted: CD45RA+ positively selected. The rearrangement uses TRBV5-1 and TRBJ2-7; TRBD1 agrees at 11 bases. CDR3 amino acids: CASSMTPGQGGYEQYF. CDR3 sequence (DNA): TGCGCCAGCAGCATGACCCCGGGACAGGGGGGATACGAGCAGTACTTC.